The 18 T cell receptor beta chains below come from one sample, sequenced in a study of T cell changes during pregnancy in multiple sclerosis. Some clones are missing from TCRdb's copy, which holds only in-frame ones; the method was immunoSEQ multiplex PCR. This sample has 45,000 to 65,000 clones, with over 90% found just once. The sequencing here drew on CD8+ T cells from peripheral blood mononuclear cells, taken in the third trimester of pregnancy. The receptor source for this set is a female donor with multiple sclerosis, enrolled in a pregnancy study.

This chain connects TRBV2 to TRBJ1-1; 7 nucleotides align to TRBD1. Germline V CDR1 and CDR2: SNHLY, FYNNEI. The V segment lost 10 bases and the J segment 0 bases; nucleotides outside the gene matches: 11. The CDR3 consists of 15 residues. In nucleotides, the CDR3 is TGTGCCACAGTTCTCCGCGGGACAGTGAACACTGAAGCTTTCTTT. This codes for CATVLRGTVNTEAFF.

In this sample, this clone turned up a few times. The chain is built from TRBV19 and TRBJ1-1; possibly TRBD1 for D (5 bases). Trimming removed 1 base from V and 5 bases from J, with 11 bases in between. Germline V CDR1 and CDR2: LNHDA, SQIVND (reference sequence). This CDR3 is 14 amino acids long. CDR3 nucleotide sequence: TGTGCCAGTAGTATAGTTGGGGGAGGGACTGAAGCTTTCTTT. The encoded protein is CASSIVGGGTEAFF.

This clone was detected only a few times. This chain uses TRBV10-1 with TRBJ2-7; TRBD2 might be the D (6 bases). The V gene lost 8 bases and the J gene lost 4 bases, with 15 bases spanning the gap. Germline V lookup: CDR1 WNHNN, CDR2 SYGVQD (reference sequence). The CDR3 length is 13 residues. The CDR3: CASSGGDEYEQYF. CDR3 sequence (DNA): TGCGCCAGCTCCGGAGGGGATGAATACGAGCAGTACTTC.

The count of this clone is one. The gene calls are TRBV5-6 and TRBJ2-2; TRBD2 might be the D (6 bases). In germline, CDR1 is SGHDT, CDR2 YYEEEE. The CDR3 has 18 amino acids. V gave up 7 bases and J gave up 4 bases, with 26 bases separating them. The CDR3 is CASGTFGAAGWSTGELFF. The DNA of the CDR3 is TGTGCCAGCGGCACTTTTGGGGCCGCGGGGTGGAGCACCGGGGAGCTGTTTTTT. Using reference TRBV5-6 and TRBJ2-2 for the parts outside the CDR3, the full variable domain is DAGVTQSPTHLIKTRGQQVTLRCSPKSGHDTVSWYQQALGQGPQFIFQYYEEEERQRGNFPDRFSGHQFPNYSSELNVNALLLGDSALYLCASGTFGAAGWSTGELFFGEGSRLTVL.

This clone was seen a single time. The chain is built from TRBV15 and TRBJ2-3; TRBD2 matches 8 bases. The V gene end was trimmed by 5 bases and the J gene end by 1 base; junction bases not matched to a gene: 11. The germline V gene encodes CDR1 LNHNV and CDR2 YYDKDF (reference sequence). The CDR3 runs to 17 residues. DNA for the CDR3: TGTGCCACCAGCGGCACTAGCGGTGTAACCCGCACAGATACGCAGTATTTT. Protein: CATSGTSGVTRTDTQYF.

The chain couples TRBV9 to TRBJ1-5; D unclear. V shed 5 bases and J shed 5 bases, with 17 bases lying between them. The germline CDR1 and CDR2 sequences are SGDLS and YYNGEE. There are 15 residues in the CDR3. CDR3 coding DNA: TGTGCCAGCAGTGAGGGTTTTGGAGGGTATCAGCCCCAGCATTTT. Its protein product is CASSEGFGGYQPQHF.

V gene TRBV15 combines with J gene TRBJ1-4, with no clear D. Germline V gene data show CDR1 as LNHNV and CDR2 as YYDKDF (reference sequence). The V gene lost 0 bases and the J gene lost 8 bases, with 16 bases spanning the gap. This CDR3 spans 16 amino acids. CDR3 protein: CATSREEASSPEKLFF. In DNA, the CDR3 is TGTGCCACCAGCAGAGAGGAGGCCTCAAGCCCCGAAAAACTGTTTTTT. The full variable domain, rest sourced from reference TRBV15 and TRBJ1-4, is DAMVIQNPRYQVTQFGKPVTLSCSQTLNHNVMYWYQQKSSQAPKLLFHYYDKDFNNEADTPDNFQSRRPNTSFCFLDIRSPGLGDTAMYLCATSREEASSPEKLFFGSGTQLSVL.

The J gene is TRBJ2-1, the V gene TRBV19, with 7 positions matching TRBD2. The junction had 5 bases not matched to a gene; V was cut back by 6 bases and J by 3 bases. CDR3 length equals 14 residues. The germline V gene has CDR1 LNHDA and CDR2 SQIVND (reference sequence). The CDR3 DNA is TGTGCCAGTAGCCCAGCGGGAATCTACAATGAGCAGTTCTTC. Translation gives CASSPAGIYNEQFF.

This chain links TRBV5-4 with TRBJ2-3, with TRBD2 matching 14 bases. This CDR3 contains 17 residues. Germline V gene sequence: CDR1 SGHNT, CDR2 YYREEE (reference sequence). V gave up 3 bases and J gave up 3 bases; unmatched junction bases: 6. The CDR3 spells CASSWGLAGAVTDTQYF. The CDR3 DNA sequence: TGTGCCAGCAGCTGGGGACTAGCGGGAGCAGTTACAGATACGCAGTATTTT.

V and J are TRBV19 and TRBJ2-3; D perhaps matches TRBD2 (6 bases). The V gene lost 5 bases and the J gene lost 2 bases, with 23 bases spanning the gap. The CDR3 extends over 18 amino acids. Germline CDR1 and CDR2: LNHDA and SQIVND (reference sequence). The CDR3 spells CASSLSGAEGSDTDTQYF. In nucleotides, the CDR3 is TGTGCCAGTAGTCTGTCGGGAGCGGAGGGGTCGGACACAGATACGCAGTATTTT.

The V and J genes are TRBV2 and TRBJ1-5, with 9 nucleotides matching TRBD1. This CDR3 spans 16 amino acids. Germline trimming cut 4 bases from V and 6 bases from J; bases unmatched to any gene: 10. Germline V lookup: CDR1 SNHLY, CDR2 FYNNEI. For the CDR3, the DNA is TGTGCCAGCAGTGTGGACAGGGGCGCCCCGGCTCAGCCCCAGCATTTT. Amino acid sequence: CASSVDRGAPAQPQHF.

The genes are TRBV6-5 and TRBJ1-1; 7 bases are a match to TRBD1. The germline gives CDR1 MNHEY, CDR2 SVGAGI. V was clipped by 8 bases and J by 0 bases; unmatched bases: 3. The CDR3 contains 13 residues. CDR3 DNA: TGTGCCAGCGCGGGGACAGTGAACACTGAAGCTTTCTTT. Translation gives CASAGTVNTEAFF.

In its sample, this clone was seen a few times. The CDR3 sequence: CASSQVSSGRGTYNEQFF. The CDR3 DNA is TGTGCCAGCAGCCAAGTTTCTAGCGGGAGAGGAACCTACAATGAGCAGTTCTTC. This chain links TRBV4-2 with TRBJ2-1; 10 bases line up with TRBD2. CDR1 is LGHNA, CDR2 YNFKEQ, per germline. CDR3 length equals 18 residues. V dropped 1 base and J dropped 2; count of bases not matched to a gene: 8.

The chain carries TRBV4-1 and TRBJ1-2; 8 bases map to TRBD1. This CDR3 has 15 residues. In germline, CDR1 is MGHRA, CDR2 YSYEKL. After removal of 3 bases from V and 8 bases from J, the junction contained 11 bases not matched to a gene. CDR3 sequence (DNA): TGCGCCAGCAGCCATTTCTTAGGGACAGGCGGCGGCTACACCTTC. Translation gives CASSHFLGTGGGYTF.

The chain is built from TRBV19 and TRBJ2-1, with D tentatively TRBD2 (6 bases). The germline CDR1 and CDR2 sequences are LNHDA and SQIVND (reference sequence). V lost 8 bases, J lost 4 bases, and 12 bases lay in between. The CDR3 loop spans 13 amino acids. CDR3 sequence reads: CASSYGTYNEQFF. In DNA, the CDR3 is TGTGCCAGTTCCTACGGGACTTACAATGAGCAGTTCTTC. The full variable domain, with the rest looked up from reference TRBV19 and TRBJ2-1, is DGGITQSPKYLFRKEGQNVTLSCEQNLNHDAMYWYRQDPGQGLRLIYYSQIVNDFQKGDIAEGYSVSREKKESFPLTVTSAQKNPTAFYLCASSYGTYNEQFFGPGTRLTVL.

In its sample, this clone was seen once. V is TRBV5-4 and J is TRBJ2-7; tentatively, D is TRBD1 (5 bases). CDR1 is SGHNT and CDR2 is YYREEE in the germline V gene (reference sequence). Trimming shortened V by 0 bases and J by 0 bases, and 10 bases separated the two germline ends. The CDR3 consists of 15 residues. This CDR3 reads CASSLDRGSSYEQYF. DNA of the CDR3: TGTGCCAGCAGCTTGGATAGGGGCAGCTCCTACGAGCAGTACTTC.

The chain couples TRBV12-5 to TRBJ2-1; TRBD2 agrees at 8 bases. Germline V gene data show CDR1 as LGHNT and CDR2 as FRNRAP. Losses at the gene ends were 7 bases for V and 4 bases for J; bases not matched to a gene: 9. This CDR3 is 15 amino acids long. In DNA, the CDR3 is TGTGCTAGTGCCCCTCCGGGACTAGGGTACAATGAGCAGTTCTTC. Translation: CASAPPGLGYNEQFF.

The chain has TRBV2 and TRBJ1-1; TRBD1 is a possible D gene (5 bases). Looked up from germline, CDR1 is SNHLY and CDR2 is FYNNEI. The CDR3 spans 15 residues. V was clipped by 8 bases and J by 0 bases, with 16 bases between them. The CDR3 DNA sequence: TGTGCCAGCGGCAGGGAACAGATAATGAACACTGAAGCTTTCTTT. Translating gives CASGREQIMNTEAFF.